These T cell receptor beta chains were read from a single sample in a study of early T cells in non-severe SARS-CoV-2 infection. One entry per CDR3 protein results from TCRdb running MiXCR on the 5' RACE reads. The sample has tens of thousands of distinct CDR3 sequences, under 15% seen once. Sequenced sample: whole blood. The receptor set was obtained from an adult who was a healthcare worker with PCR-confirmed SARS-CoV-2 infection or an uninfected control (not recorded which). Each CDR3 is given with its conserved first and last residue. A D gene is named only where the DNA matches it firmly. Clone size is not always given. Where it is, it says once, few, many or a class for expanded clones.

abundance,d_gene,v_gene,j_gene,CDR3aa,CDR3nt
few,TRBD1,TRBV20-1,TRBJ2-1,CSANHPGTGHEQFF,TGCAGTGCTAACCATCCCGGGACAGGACATGAGCAGTTCTTC
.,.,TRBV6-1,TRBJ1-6,CASSAPLRTARNSPLHF,TGTGCCAGCAGTGCCCCTCTCCGGACCGCCAGGAATTCACCCCTCCACTTT
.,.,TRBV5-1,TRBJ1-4,CASSFTGINEKLFF,TGCGCCAGCAGCTTTACGGGGATTAATGAAAAACTGTTTTTT
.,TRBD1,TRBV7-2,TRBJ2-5,CASSLVLGTGRLETQYF,TGTGCCAGCAGCTTAGTTCTCGGGACAGGGCGTTTAGAGACCCAGTACTTC
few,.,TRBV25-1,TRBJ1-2,CASSEPQARRGYTF,TGTGCCAGCAGTGAGCCACAGGCAAGGAGAGGCTACACCTTC
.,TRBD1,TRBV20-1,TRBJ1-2,CSAVTGGDYGYTF,TGCAGTGCTGTGACAGGGGGCGACTATGGCTACACCTTC
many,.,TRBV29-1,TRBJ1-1,CSVVLGLTEAFF,TGCAGCGTTGTGCTGGGGCTAACTGAAGCTTTCTTT
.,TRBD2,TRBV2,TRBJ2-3,CASSRLATTQYF,TGTGCCAGCAGCCGACTAGCCACGACGCAGTATTTT
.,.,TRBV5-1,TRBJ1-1,CASSPLRNTEAFF,TGCGCCAGCAGCCCTTTGAGGAACACTGAAGCTTTCTTT
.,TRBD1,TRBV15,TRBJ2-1,CATSRDKTGDEQFF,TGTGCCACCAGCAGAGACAAAACAGGGGATGAGCAGTTCTTC
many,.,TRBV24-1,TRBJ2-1,CATSDPTRREFEQFF,TGTGCCACCAGTGACCCGACTAGGAGGGAGTTTGAGCAGTTCTTC
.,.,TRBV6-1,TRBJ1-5,CASTGTQKGQPQHF,TGTGCCAGTACCGGGACACAAAAAGGTCAGCCCCAGCATTTT
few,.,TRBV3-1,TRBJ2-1,CASSPDRVINNEQFF,TGTGCCAGCAGCCCCGATCGAGTGATAAACAATGAGCAGTTCTTC
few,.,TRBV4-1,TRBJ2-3,CASSQNGGGADTQYF,TGCGCCAGCAGCCAAAACGGGGGCGGGGCAGATACGCAGTATTTT
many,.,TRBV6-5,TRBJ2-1,CASSPWSRSTYNEQFF,TGTGCCAGCAGTCCTTGGAGCCGGAGCACCTACAATGAGCAGTTCTTC
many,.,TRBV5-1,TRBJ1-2,CASSRDLTLNYGYTF,TGCGCCAGCAGCCGGGACCTTACCCTTAACTATGGCTACACCTTC
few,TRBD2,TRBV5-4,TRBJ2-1,CASSSGGPFNEQFF,TGTGCCAGCTCGAGCGGGGGCCCCTTCAATGAGCAGTTCTTC
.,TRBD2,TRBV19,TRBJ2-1,CASSIGSTSGEQFF,TGTGCCAGTAGTATAGGGTCGACTAGCGGTGAGCAGTTCTTC
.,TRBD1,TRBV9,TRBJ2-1,CASSRDRDNEQFF,TGTGCCAGCAGCCGGGACAGGGACAATGAGCAGTTCTTC
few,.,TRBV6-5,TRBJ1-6,CASSYSSGRVNSPLHF,TGTGCCAGCAGTTACAGTTCGGGACGCGTAAATTCACCCCTCCACTTT
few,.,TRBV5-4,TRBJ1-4,CASRREQHEKLFF,TGTGCCAGCAGGAGGGAGCAGCATGAAAAACTGTTTTTT
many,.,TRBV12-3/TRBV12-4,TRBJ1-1,CASSLSGTEAFF,TGCGCCAGCAGCTTGAGCGGCACTGAAGCTTTCTTT
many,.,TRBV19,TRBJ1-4,CASSRTTGLATNEKLFF,TGTGCCAGTAGTCGAACAACAGGACTTGCAACTAATGAAAAACTGTTTTTT
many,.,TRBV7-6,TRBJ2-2,CASRADGGELFF,TGTGCCAGCAGGGCGGATGGAGGGGAGCTGTTTTTT
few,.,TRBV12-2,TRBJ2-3,CASRSHRPSRIGTDTQYF,TGTGCAAGTCGCTCACATAGACCCTCGCGTATTGGCACAGATACGCAGTATTTT
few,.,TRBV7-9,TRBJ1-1,CASSLGLGNEAFF,TGTGCCAGCAGCTTAGGTTTGGGTAATGAAGCTTTCTTT
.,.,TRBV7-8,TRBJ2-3,CASSGRGSSTDTQYF,TGTGCCAGCAGCGGGCGGGGTTCTAGCACAGATACGCAGTATTTT
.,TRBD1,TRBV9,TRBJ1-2,CASSVAPQGSYGYTF,TGTGCCAGCAGCGTAGCCCCACAGGGGAGCTATGGCTACACCTTC
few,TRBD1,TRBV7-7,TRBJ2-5,CASSLGGQGARETQYF,TGTGCCAGCAGCTTAGGGGGACAGGGGGCACGAGAGACCCAGTACTTC
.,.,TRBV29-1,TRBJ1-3,CSVTGTGNTIYF,TGCAGCGTCACAGGAACTGGAAACACCATATATTTT
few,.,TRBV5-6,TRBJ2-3,CASKSTDTQYF,TGTGCCAGCAAGAGCACAGATACGCAGTATTTT
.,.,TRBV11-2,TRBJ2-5,CASSLIQETQYF,TGTGCCAGCAGCCTTATCCAAGAGACCCAGTACTTC
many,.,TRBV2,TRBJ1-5,CASSEQGSRNQPQHF,TGTGCCAGCAGTGAACAGGGGAGTCGGAATCAGCCCCAGCATTTT
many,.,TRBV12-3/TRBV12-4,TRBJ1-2,CASSFSSRANYGYTF,TGTGCCAGCAGTTTTTCGAGCAGGGCTAACTATGGCTACACCTTC
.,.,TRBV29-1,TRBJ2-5,CSVLRRYQETQYF,TGCAGCGTTTTGAGAAGGTACCAAGAGACCCAGTACTTC
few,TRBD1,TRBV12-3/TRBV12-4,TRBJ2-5,CASSPPSGGFETQYF,TGTGCCAGCAGTCCACCCTCAGGGGGTTTCGAGACCCAGTACTTC
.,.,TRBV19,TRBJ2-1,CASSPSPHNEQFF,TGTGCCAGTAGTCCCTCCCCCCACAATGAGCAGTTCTTC
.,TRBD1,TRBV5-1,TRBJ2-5,CASSPRDSQETQYF,TGCGCCAGCAGCCCCCGGGACAGCCAAGAGACCCAGTACTTC
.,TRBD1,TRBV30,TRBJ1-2,CAWSLWDRPRHPYGYTF,TGTGCCTGGAGTTTGTGGGACAGACCTAGACACCCTTATGGCTACACCTTC
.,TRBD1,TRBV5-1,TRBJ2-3,CASSRGPGTDTQYF,TGCGCCAGCAGTAGGGGGCCCGGGACAGATACGCAGTATTTT
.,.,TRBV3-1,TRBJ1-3,CASSQDFTRRGNTIYF,TGTGCCAGCAGCCAAGATTTCACCCGGCGGGGAAACACCATATATTTT
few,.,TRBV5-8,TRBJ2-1,CASGGELKGSYNEQFF,TGTGCCAGCGGAGGAGAGTTGAAAGGGTCCTACAATGAGCAGTTCTTC
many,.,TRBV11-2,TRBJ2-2,CASTRGTNTGELFF,TGTGCCAGCACCCGGGGGACGAACACCGGGGAGCTGTTTTTT
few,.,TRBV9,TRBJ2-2,CASSVATGSTGELFF,TGTGCCAGCAGCGTAGCTACGGGGAGCACCGGGGAGCTGTTTTTT
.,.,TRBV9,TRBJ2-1,CASSQLNRDNEQFF,TGTGCCAGCAGCCAATTAAATAGGGACAATGAGCAGTTCTTC
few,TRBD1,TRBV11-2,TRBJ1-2,CASSEGTGTGGYTF,TGTGCCAGCAGCGAAGGGACAGGGACCGGCGGCTACACCTTC
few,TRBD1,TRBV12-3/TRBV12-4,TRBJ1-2,CASSRRQGGVGYTF,TGTGCCAGCAGCCGTCGACAGGGAGGAGTGGGCTACACCTTC
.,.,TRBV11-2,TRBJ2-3,CASSPTGVSRLDTQYF,TGTGCCAGCAGTCCTACGGGAGTCTCTAGGTTGGATACGCAGTATTTT
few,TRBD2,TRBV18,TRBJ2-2,CASSPPKRGRPGELFF,TGTGCCAGCTCACCACCGAAGCGGGGGAGACCCGGGGAGCTGTTTTTT
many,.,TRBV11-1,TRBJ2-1,CASSRPGTGYNEQFF,TGTGCCAGCAGCCGCCCCGGGACGGGCTACAATGAGCAGTTCTTC
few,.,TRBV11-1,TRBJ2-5,CASSLSMFETQYF,TGTGCCAGCAGCTTATCGATGTTTGAGACCCAGTACTTC
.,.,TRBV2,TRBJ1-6,CASSEVGYSPLHF,TGTGCCAGCAGTGAAGTCGGTTATTCACCCCTCCACTTT
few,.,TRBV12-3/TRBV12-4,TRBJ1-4,CASSSHSNEKLFF,TGTGCCAGCAGTTCTCACTCTAATGAAAAACTGTTTTTT
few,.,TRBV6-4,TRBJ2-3,CASRPLGDTQYF,TGTGCCAGCAGGCCACTGGGTGATACGCAGTATTTT